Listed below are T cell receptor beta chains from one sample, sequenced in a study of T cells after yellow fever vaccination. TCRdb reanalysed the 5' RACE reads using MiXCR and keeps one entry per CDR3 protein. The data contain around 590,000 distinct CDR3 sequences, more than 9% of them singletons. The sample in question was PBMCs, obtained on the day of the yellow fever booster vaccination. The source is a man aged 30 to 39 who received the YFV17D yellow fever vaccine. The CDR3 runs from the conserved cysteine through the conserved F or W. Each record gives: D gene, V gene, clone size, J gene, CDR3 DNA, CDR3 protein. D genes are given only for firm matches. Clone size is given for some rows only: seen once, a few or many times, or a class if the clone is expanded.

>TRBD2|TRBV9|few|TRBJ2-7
TGTGCCAGCAGCGCCGGGACTAGCGTGAACTACGAGCAGTACTTC
CASSAGTSVNYEQYF
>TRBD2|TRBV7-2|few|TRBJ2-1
TGTGCCAGCAGTCTTCTTGGCGGGAGCCTCTCCTACAATGAGCAGTTCTTC
CASSLLGGSLSYNEQFF
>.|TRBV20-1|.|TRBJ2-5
TGCAGTGCTAGCGGGACCCAGCAAGAGACCCAGTACTTC
CSASGTQQETQYF
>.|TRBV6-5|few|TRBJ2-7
TGTGCCAGCAGTTACTCACCCGGACGCGGCTACGAGCAGTACTTC
CASSYSPGRGYEQYF
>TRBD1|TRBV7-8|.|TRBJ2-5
TGTGCCAGCAGCGCCCCCGGGACAGGGGTCCAAGAGACCCAGTACTTC
CASSAPGTGVQETQYF
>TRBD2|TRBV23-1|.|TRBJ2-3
TGCGCCAGCAGTCAATCGTTCTTGCCCAGCGGGAGATCGAGGTTAGATACGCAGTATTTT
CASSQSFLPSGRSRLDTQYF
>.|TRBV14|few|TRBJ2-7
TGTGCCAGCAGCCAAGCTAAGGTGGGGGAGCAGTACTTC
CASSQAKVGEQYF
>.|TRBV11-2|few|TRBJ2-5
TGTGCCAGCTTCAGAGGAGAGACCCAGTACTTC
CASFRGETQYF
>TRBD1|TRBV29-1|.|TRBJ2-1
TGCAGCGTTGAAATTGGATCCAACGCAGGGGGCGCAGGGAATGAGCAGTTCTTC
CSVEIGSNAGGAGNEQFF
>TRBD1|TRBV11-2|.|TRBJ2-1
TGTGCCAGCAGCATCGACAGGGGTGGGGAGCAGTTCTTC
CASSIDRGGEQFF
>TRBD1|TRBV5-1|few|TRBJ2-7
TGCGCCAGCAGCTTGACGGGACAGGGGGCAACGGGGGAGTACTTC
CASSLTGQGATGEYF
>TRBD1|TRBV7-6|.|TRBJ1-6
TGTGCCAGCAGCTTAACAGGGGGCTCCTATAATTCACCCCTCCACTTT
CASSLTGGSYNSPLHF
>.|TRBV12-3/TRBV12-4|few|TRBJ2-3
TGTGCCAGCAGCCCGGTGGCTAGCACATCCCCGTTAGATACGCAGTATTTT
CASSPVASTSPLDTQYF
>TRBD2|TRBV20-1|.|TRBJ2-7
TGCAGTGCTGGGACTAGTAGGTCCTACGAGCAGTACTTC
CSAGTSRSYEQYF
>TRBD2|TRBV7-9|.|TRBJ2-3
TGTGCCAGCAGCTTAGATCCCGGGAGGGCCCGGGAGCAGTATTTT
CASSLDPGRAREQYF
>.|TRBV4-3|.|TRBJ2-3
TGCGCCAGCGGAACGGGACCCACAGATACGCAGTATTTT
CASGTGPTDTQYF
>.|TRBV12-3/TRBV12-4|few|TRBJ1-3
TGTGCCAGCAACTCGGACAGCTCTGGAAACACCATATATTTT
CASNSDSSGNTIYF
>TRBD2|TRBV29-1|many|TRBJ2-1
TGCAGTGGACTAGCGGGGGGAAACAATGAGCAGTTCTTC
CSGLAGGNNEQFF
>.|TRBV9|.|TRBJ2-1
TGTGCCAGCAGCGCTTCGGTGCTGTACAGGGAGCAGTTCTTC
CASSASVLYREQFF
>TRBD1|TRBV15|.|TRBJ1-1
TGTGCCACCAGCAGAGGTGCTCCTGACAGGGGAAATAGTGAAGCTTTCTTT
CATSRGAPDRGNSEAFF
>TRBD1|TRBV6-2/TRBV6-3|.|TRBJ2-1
TGTGCCAGCAGCACAATCCGGACAGGTTACAATGAGCAGTTCTTC
CASSTIRTGYNEQFF
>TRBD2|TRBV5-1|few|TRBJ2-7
TGCGCCAGCAGGAACCTAGCGGAGCCATACGAGCAGTACTTC
CASRNLAEPYEQYF
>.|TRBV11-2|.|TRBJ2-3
TGTGCCAGCAGCTCAACCGGGACTCCTAGCACAGATACGCAGTATTTT
CASSSTGTPSTDTQYF
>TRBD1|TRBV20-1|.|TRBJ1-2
TGCAGTGTCATAATCGGGACAGCTGACGGCTACACCTTC
CSVIIGTADGYTF
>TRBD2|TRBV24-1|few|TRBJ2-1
TGTGCCACCAGTGCGGACCTAGCGGGAGAGCAGTTCTTC
CATSADLAGEQFF
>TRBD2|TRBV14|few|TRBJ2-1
TGTGCCAGCAGCGAGGGAGGGCGGGCCTACAATGAGCAGTTCTTC
CASSEGGRAYNEQFF
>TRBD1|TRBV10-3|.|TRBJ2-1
TGTGCCATCAGGGACAGGGTTTTGAATGAGCAGTTCTTC
CAIRDRVLNEQFF
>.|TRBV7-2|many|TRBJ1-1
TGTGCCAGCTTGATGGGGGTGAACACTGAAGCTTTCTTT
CASLMGVNTEAFF
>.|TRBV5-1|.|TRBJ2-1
TGCGCCAGCGGGCCCGGGGACTACAATGAGCAGTTCTTC
CASGPGDYNEQFF
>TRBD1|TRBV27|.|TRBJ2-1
TGTGCCAGCCGAAGACCCGGACAGGACAATGAGCAGTTCTTC
CASRRPGQDNEQFF
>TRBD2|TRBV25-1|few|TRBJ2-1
TGTGCCAGCAGTGAACTAACTAGCGGGAGACCGTTCTTC
CASSELTSGRPFF
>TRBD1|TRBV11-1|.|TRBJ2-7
TGTGCCAGCAGCACCCCCACCGGGACAGGGTATTCCGGAATCTCCTACGAGCAGTACTTC
CASSTPTGTGYSGISYEQYF
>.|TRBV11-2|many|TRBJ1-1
TGTGCCAGCAGGATAAGGATAGGAGCTATGAACACTGAAGCTTTCTTT
CASRIRIGAMNTEAFF
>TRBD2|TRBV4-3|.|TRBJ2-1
TGCGCCAGCAGCCCTCAGGGACTAGCGGGAAACAATGAGCAGTTCTTC
CASSPQGLAGNNEQFF
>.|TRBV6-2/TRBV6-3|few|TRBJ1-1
TGTGCCAGCACCTTAGCAGGTAGAACTGAAGCTTTCTTT
CASTLAGRTEAFF
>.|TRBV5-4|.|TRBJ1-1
TGTGCCAGCAGCGAAGGGGGGATTGAAGCTTTCTTT
CASSEGGIEAFF
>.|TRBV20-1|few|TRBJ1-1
TGCAGTGCTAGTCGGGGGAGTCGAGTCACTGAAGCTTTCTTT
CSASRGSRVTEAFF
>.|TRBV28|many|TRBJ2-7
TGTGCCACTGTGGACAGTGTCTACGAGCAGTACTTC
CATVDSVYEQYF
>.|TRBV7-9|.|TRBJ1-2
TGTGCCAGCAGCCCTAGGAATTTCTATGGCTACACCTTC
CASSPRNFYGYTF
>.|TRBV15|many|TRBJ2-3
TGTGCCACCAGCAGAGAAAAGGGGTCCCTCGGGACAGATACGCAGTATTTT
CATSREKGSLGTDTQYF
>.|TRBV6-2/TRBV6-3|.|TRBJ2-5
TGTGCCAGCAGTTCCCACAGGGAAGAGACCCAGTACTTC
CASSSHREETQYF
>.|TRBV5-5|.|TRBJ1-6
TGTGCCAGCAGCTTAGGTGGACAGCTTAATTCACCCCTCCACTTT
CASSLGGQLNSPLHF
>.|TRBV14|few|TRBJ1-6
TGTGCCAGCAGCCAGGGCAGCCATAATTCACCCCTCCACTTT
CASSQGSHNSPLHF
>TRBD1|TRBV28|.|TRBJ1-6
TGTGCCAGCAGTCCCCCCGAGGGGGCGTCCTATAATTCACCCCTCCACTTT
CASSPPEGASYNSPLHF
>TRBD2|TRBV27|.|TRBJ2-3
TGTGCCAGCAGTTCCCCGACTAGCGGGGGGGGCACAGATACGCAGTATTTT
CASSSPTSGGGTDTQYF
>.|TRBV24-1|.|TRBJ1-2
TGTGCCACCAGCGCAGGGTTGTGGGGACAAAACTATGGCTACACCTTC
CATSAGLWGQNYGYTF
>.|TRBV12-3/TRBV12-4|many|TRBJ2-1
TGTGCCAGCAGCCAGTATGGCCCCACATATGAGCAGTTCTTC
CASSQYGPTYEQFF
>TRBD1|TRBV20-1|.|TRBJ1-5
TGCAGTGCTATCCCGGGACAGGGTCATCAGCCCCAGCATTTT
CSAIPGQGHQPQHF
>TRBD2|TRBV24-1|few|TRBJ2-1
TGTGCCACCAGTGACTCTAGCGGGAGGGCCTACAATGAGCAGTTCTTC
CATSDSSGRAYNEQFF
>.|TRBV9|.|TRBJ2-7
TGTGCCAGCAGCGTAGATTCGAGCGTCTATCGAGAGCAGTACTTC
CASSVDSSVYREQYF
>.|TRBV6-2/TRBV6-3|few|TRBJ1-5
TGTGCCAGCAGTTACTCGAAGGGCCTACCCCAGCATTTT
CASSYSKGLPQHF
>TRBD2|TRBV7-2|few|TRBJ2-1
TGTGCCAGCAGCATATCTAGCGGGAGGGTCAATGAGCAGTTCTTC
CASSISSGRVNEQFF
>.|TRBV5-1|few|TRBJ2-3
TGCGCCAGCAGCTTAACAGGGCCTAGCACAGATACGCAGTATTTT
CASSLTGPSTDTQYF
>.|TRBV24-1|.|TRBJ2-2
TGTGCCACCAGTGAAGCCGGGTTAGGGAGGACCGGGGAGCTGTTTTTT
CATSEAGLGRTGELFF
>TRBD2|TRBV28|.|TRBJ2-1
TGTGCCAGCAGTTCGCCCCAGCGGGAGGGTTCCAATGAGCAGTTCTTC
CASSSPQREGSNEQFF
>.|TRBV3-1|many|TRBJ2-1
TGTGCCAGCAGCCAGGAGAGCTCCTACAATGAGCAGTTCTTC
CASSQESSYNEQFF
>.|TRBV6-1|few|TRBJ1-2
TGTGCCAGCAGTGAAATCGAAGGCTACACCTTC
CASSEIEGYTF
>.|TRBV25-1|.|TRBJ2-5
TGTGCCAGCAGTGAGCCAGGGGGGTTGAAGACCCAGTACTTC
CASSEPGGLKTQYF
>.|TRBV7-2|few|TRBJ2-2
TGTGCCAGCAGGAGTTTAGCGGTTATGAACACCGGGGAGCTGTTTTTT
CASRSLAVMNTGELFF